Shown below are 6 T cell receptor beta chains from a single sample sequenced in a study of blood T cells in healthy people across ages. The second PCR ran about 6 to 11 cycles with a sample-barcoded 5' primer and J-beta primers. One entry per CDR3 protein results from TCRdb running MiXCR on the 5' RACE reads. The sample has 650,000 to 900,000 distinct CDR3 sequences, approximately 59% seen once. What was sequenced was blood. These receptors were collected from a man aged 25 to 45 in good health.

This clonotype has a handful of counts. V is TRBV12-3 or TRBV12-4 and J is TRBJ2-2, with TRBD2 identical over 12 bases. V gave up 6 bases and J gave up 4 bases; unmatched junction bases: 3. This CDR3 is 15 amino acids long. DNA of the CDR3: TGTGCCAGCAGCTTGGGACTAGCGGGCACCGGGGAGCTGTTTTTT. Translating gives CASSLGLAGTGELFF.

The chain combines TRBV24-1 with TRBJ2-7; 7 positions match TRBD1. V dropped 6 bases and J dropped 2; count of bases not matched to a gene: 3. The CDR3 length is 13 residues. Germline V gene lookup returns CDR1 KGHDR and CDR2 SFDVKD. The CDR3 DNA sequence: TGTGCCACCAGTCGGGACAGCCCCTACGAGCAGTACTTC. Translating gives CATSRDSPYEQYF.

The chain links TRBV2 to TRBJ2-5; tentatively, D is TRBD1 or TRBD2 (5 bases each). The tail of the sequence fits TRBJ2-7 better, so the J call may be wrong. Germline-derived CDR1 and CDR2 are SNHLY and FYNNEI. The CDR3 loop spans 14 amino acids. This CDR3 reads CASRRGAQGDEQYF. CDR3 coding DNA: TGTGCCAGCAGGAGAGGGGCCCAGGGTGACGAGCAGTACTTC.

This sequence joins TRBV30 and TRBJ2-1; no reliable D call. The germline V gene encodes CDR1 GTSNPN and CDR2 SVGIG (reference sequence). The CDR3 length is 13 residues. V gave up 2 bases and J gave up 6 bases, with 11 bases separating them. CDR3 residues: CAWSFPSGNEQFF. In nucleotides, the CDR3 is TGTGCCTGGAGTTTTCCCAGTGGCAATGAGCAGTTCTTC. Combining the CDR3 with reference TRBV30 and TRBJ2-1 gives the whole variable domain SQTIHQWPATLVQPVGSPLSLECTVEGTSNPNLYWYRQAAGRGLQLLFYSVGIGQISSEVPQNLSASRPQDRQFILSSKKLLLSDSGFYLCAWSFPSGNEQFFGPGTRLTVL.

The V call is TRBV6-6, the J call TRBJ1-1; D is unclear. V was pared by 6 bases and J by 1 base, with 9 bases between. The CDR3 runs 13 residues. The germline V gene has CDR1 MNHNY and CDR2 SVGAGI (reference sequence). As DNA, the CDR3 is TGTGCCAGCAGCCCCTATCGGAACACTGAAGCTTTCTTT. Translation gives CASSPYRNTEAFF.

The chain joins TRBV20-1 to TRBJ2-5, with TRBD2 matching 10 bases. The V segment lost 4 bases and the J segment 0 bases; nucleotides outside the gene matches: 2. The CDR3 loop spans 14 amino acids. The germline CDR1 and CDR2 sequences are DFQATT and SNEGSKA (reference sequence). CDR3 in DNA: TGCAGTGCTACTAGCGGGAGCTACCAAGAGACCCAGTACTTC. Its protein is CSATSGSYQETQYF.